The rows below give T cell receptor beta chains drawn from one sample of a study of cytomegalovirus exposure and HLA in healthy donors. The assay was immunoSEQ multiplex PCR, and TCRdb's table has in-frame clones only and misses some. The data show fewer than 120,000 clones, under 85% seen once. Sequenced input: PBMCs. These receptors were collected from a man aged 30 to 39 in good health and CMV-seropositive. The CDR3 runs from the conserved cysteine through the conserved F or W. Fields, in order: J gene, V gene, clone size, D gene, CDR3 DNA, CDR3 protein. A D gene is named only where the DNA matches it firmly. Clone sizes are given selectively: once, few, many, or a class where the clone is expanded.

TRBJ2-7 | TRBV25-1 | . | TRBD1 | TGTGCCAGCAGTGGCCTCAAGGGACAGGGGGTTTTCCACTACGAGCAGTACTTC | CASSGLKGQGVFHYEQYF
TRBJ1-6 | TRBV30 | . | TRBD1 | TGTGCCTGGAGCGAGGAGGACAGGGCAAATTCACCCCTCCACTTT | CAWSEEDRANSPLHF
TRBJ2-2 | TRBV27 | . | TRBD1 | TGTGCCAGCAGTTCCCCAGGGGGCGCCACCGGGGAGCTGTTTTTT | CASSSPGGATGELFF
TRBJ2-3 | TRBV5-4 | . | TRBD2 | TGTGCCAGCAGCTTGGCTAGCGGGGAAACAGATACGCAGTATTTT | CASSLASGETDTQYF
TRBJ1-5 | TRBV2 | . | . | TGTGCCAGCAGCGCTAGGGGTAGTCAGGTTCAGCCCCAGCATTTT | CASSARGSQVQPQHF
TRBJ2-1 | TRBV7-3 | . | TRBD1 | TGTGCCAGCAGCTCCGACAGGGGGAGTGAGCAGTTCTTC | CASSSDRGSEQFF
TRBJ1-5 | TRBV5-8 | . | . | TGTGCCAGCAGCTTGGCCATGGGGGCCGTGTATCAGCCCCAGCATTTT | CASSLAMGAVYQPQHF
TRBJ1-2 | TRBV19 | . | TRBD1 | TGTGCCAGTAGTATATGGGACAGCTACTATGGCTACACCTTC | CASSIWDSYYGYTF
TRBJ1-1 | TRBV6-6 | few | TRBD1 | TGTGCCAGCAGGCAACGGACAGGGAACACTGAAGCTTTCTTT | CASRQRTGNTEAFF
TRBJ2-2 | TRBV30 | . | TRBD2 | TGTGCCTGGAGTCCGGGGACTAGCGGAACCGGGGAGCTGTTTTTT | CAWSPGTSGTGELFF
TRBJ1-1 | TRBV11-3 | once | TRBD1 | TGTGCCAGCAGCTTAGGGACAGGGGGCGAAGCTTTCTTT | CASSLGTGGEAFF
TRBJ2-1 | TRBV6-5 | . | . | TGTGCCAGCAGTTACTCCAGAGGGCATGAGCAGTTCTTC | CASSYSRGHEQFF
TRBJ1-2 | TRBV25-1 | . | . | TGTGCCAGCAGTATGGCGGGGGATCACTATGGCTACACCTTC | CASSMAGDHYGYTF
TRBJ2-5 | TRBV19 | . | . | TGTGCCAGTAGTCTAGGGCTGCAAGAGACCCAGTACTTC | CASSLGLQETQYF
TRBJ2-7 | TRBV11-2 | . | . | TGTGCCAGCAGCTTAGATGGAGGACAGCTCCTCTACGAGCAGTACTTC | CASSLDGGQLLYEQYF
TRBJ1-1 | TRBV19 | . | TRBD1 | TGTGCCAGTATGGTTTGGGACAGGGTCGACACTGAAGCTTTCTTT | CASMVWDRVDTEAFF
TRBJ2-3 | TRBV7-2 | . | . | TGTGCCAGCAGCCAGACAATCACAGATACGCAGTATTTT | CASSQTITDTQYF
TRBJ1-1 | TRBV5-6 | . | TRBD1 | TGTGCCAGCAGCTCCGGGACAGGGGGTTCTGAAGCTTTCTTT | CASSSGTGGSEAFF
TRBJ2-3 | TRBV7-9 | . | TRBD1 | TGTGCCAGCAGCTCCTGGACAGGGAGCACAGATACGCAGTATTTT | CASSSWTGSTDTQYF
TRBJ1-1 | TRBV30 | few | TRBD1 | TGTGCCTGTGCCGGGACAGGTAACACTGAAGCTTTCTTT | CACAGTGNTEAFF
TRBJ2-7 | TRBV18 | . | . | TGTGCCAGCTCACCAGAGACATGGTACGAGCAGTACTTC | CASSPETWYEQYF
TRBJ1-2 | TRBV27 | . | TRBD1 | TGTGCCAGCAGAGGACAGGGTGAAAGCTATGGCTACACCTTC | CASRGQGESYGYTF
TRBJ2-7 | TRBV13 | once | . | TGTGCCAGCAGCGATGCCTACGAGCAGTACTTC | CASSDAYEQYF
TRBJ1-5 | TRBV5-1 | . | TRBD1 | TGCGCCAGCAGCTTGGTTGGGACAGACAAGCCCCAGCATTTT | CASSLVGTDKPQHF
TRBJ1-5 | TRBV19 | . | TRBD1 | TGTGCCAGTAGTATGGACAGGGGAGGAAATCAGCCCCAGCATTTT | CASSMDRGGNQPQHF
TRBJ1-1 | TRBV6-1 | . | TRBD1 | TGTGCCAGCACGAGACAGGGGCCAGGTGAAGCTTTCTTT | CASTRQGPGEAFF
TRBJ1-2 | TRBV7-9 | . | . | TGTGCCAGCAGCTTTGAACAGGCTGGCTACACCTTC | CASSFEQAGYTF
TRBJ1-2 | TRBV6-1 | few | . | TGTGCCAGCAGCTACAGGGCGATGAACTATGGCTACACCTTC | CASSYRAMNYGYTF
TRBJ1-3 | TRBV18 | . | TRBD1 | TGTGCCAGCTCACCCCGGGACAGGGACCCTAGGCGAGGAAACACCATATATTTT | CASSPRDRDPRRGNTIYF
TRBJ2-7 | TRBV2 | . | . | TGTGCCAGCAGTGCGGATACAGGAGTTACCGAGCAGTACTTC | CASSADTGVTEQYF
TRBJ2-7 | TRBV10-3 | few | . | TGTGCCATCAGCCCCTCCCCCTCCGAGCAGTACTTC | CAISPSPSEQYF
TRBJ2-1 | TRBV28 | . | . | TGTGCCAGCAGTCCTTTATACAATGAGCAGTTCTTC | CASSPLYNEQFF
TRBJ2-5 | TRBV13 | once | TRBD1 | TGTGCCAGCAGCTTAGTAAGTTTGAGACAGGGTCGCGAGACCCAGTACTTC | CASSLVSLRQGRETQYF
TRBJ2-1 | TRBV19 | . | . | TGTGCCAGTAGTGCCCGACGTGGGGCCCTCTACAATGAGCAGTTCTTC | CASSARRGALYNEQFF
TRBJ1-1 | TRBV6-6 | . | . | TGTGCCAGCAGTTACGAGTTTCCGAACACTGAAGCTTTCTTT | CASSYEFPNTEAFF
TRBJ2-5 | TRBV7-2 | . | TRBD1 | TGTGCCAGCAGCTTAGACCGGGACAGGGAAGAGACCCAGTACTTC | CASSLDRDREETQYF
TRBJ2-3 | TRBV11-3 | . | TRBD1 | TGTGCCAGCAACACAGGGGGACTTTCTAGCACAGATACGCAGTATTTT | CASNTGGLSSTDTQYF
TRBJ1-2 | TRBV7-9 | . | . | TGTGCCAGCAGCACTGCTAACAACTATGGCTACACCTTC | CASSTANNYGYTF
TRBJ1-2 | TRBV11-2 | . | . | TGTGCCAGCAGCTTAGTCCAGTCCTATGGCTACACCTTC | CASSLVQSYGYTF
TRBJ1-1 | TRBV19 | . | . | TGTGCCAGTAGTTTCAACGAGTATGGGCACACTGAAGCTTTCTTT | CASSFNEYGHTEAFF
TRBJ2-2 | TRBV27 | . | . | TGTGCCAGCAGTTTTGGCGGGGGCCCCGGGGAGCTGTTTTTT | CASSFGGGPGELFF
TRBJ2-7 | TRBV30 | . | TRBD1 | TGTGCCTGGAGTGGCGACAGGGGCCACGAGCAGTACTTC | CAWSGDRGHEQYF
TRBJ1-5 | TRBV6-6 | . | TRBD1 | TGTGCCGTCTCTGGGACAGTAGGAAATCAGCCCCAGCATTTT | CAVSGTVGNQPQHF
TRBJ2-5 | TRBV19 | . | . | TGTGCCAGTAGTATAGGTGGTAGACAGGAAGAGACCCAGTACTTC | CASSIGGRQEETQYF
TRBJ2-3 | TRBV2 | . | TRBD1 | TGTGCCAGCAGCGCTCCGGGACAGGGGGCCGCAGATACGCAGTATTTT | CASSAPGQGAADTQYF
TRBJ1-4 | TRBV2 | . | TRBD1 | TGTGCCAGCAGGACTGACAGGGGGAATGAAAAACTGTTTTTT | CASRTDRGNEKLFF
TRBJ2-3 | TRBV11-2 | . | TRBD2 | TGTGCCAGCAGCCTATGGACTAGCGGGCCCACAGATACGCAGTATTTT | CASSLWTSGPTDTQYF
TRBJ1-4 | TRBV25-1 | . | . | TGTGCCAGCAGTGAATCGCTTCAGGGACTTGAAAAACTGTTTTTT | CASSESLQGLEKLFF
TRBJ1-4 | TRBV6-1 | . | . | TGTGCCAGCAACCGGGACAAAGCCAATGAAAAACTGTTTTTT | CASNRDKANEKLFF
TRBJ2-7 | TRBV7-6 | once | TRBD1 | TGTGCCAGCAGCCTAACCTCGGGACAGGCAACTTCCTACGAGCAGTACTTC | CASSLTSGQATSYEQYF
TRBJ2-1 | TRBV5-8 | . | . | TGTGCCAGCAGCTTGCGGGGGAGCTCCTACAATGAGCAGTTCTTC | CASSLRGSSYNEQFF
TRBJ2-7 | TRBV10-3 | . | . | TGTGCCATCAGTGAGGGGGCGGCGGACCTCTCCTACGAGCAGTACTTC | CAISEGAADLSYEQYF
TRBJ1-1 | TRBV18 | . | . | TGTGCCAGCTCACCCCCGGGTGGGAGCACTGAAGCTTTCTTT | CASSPPGGSTEAFF
TRBJ1-2 | TRBV28 | . | . | TGTGCCAGCAGTTTTGTTACAGATAACTATGGCTACACCTTC | CASSFVTDNYGYTF
TRBJ2-1 | TRBV11-2 | . | . | TGTGCCAGCAGCCCGGGGACTTCCTCCTACAATGAGCAGTTCTTC | CASSPGTSSYNEQFF